The 5 T cell receptor beta chains below come from one sample, sequenced in a study of shared clonotypes between healthy human individuals. The assay was immunoSEQ multiplex PCR, and TCRdb's table has in-frame clones only and misses some. The sample shows about 600,000 clones, less than 98% of them seen only once. The sequencing input was naive CD4+ T cells sorted from blood. Subset here: CD45RA+ positively selected. The receptor set was obtained from a young woman in good health.

J is TRBJ1-5 and V is TRBV4-1; D remains ambiguous. The V end lost 1 base, the J end lost 5 bases, and 18 bases lay between the germline ends. This CDR3 contains 17 residues. Germline CDR1 and CDR2: MGHRA and YSYEKL. Written as DNA, the CDR3 is TGCGCCAGCAGCCAAGTCCTAAGGAGGGTTAGTGATCAGCCCCAGCATTTT. It is translated as CASSQVLRRVSDQPQHF.

The CDR3 here is CASNLERDRRQYF. As DNA, the CDR3 is TGTGCCAGCAATCTCGAGAGAGACAGAAGGCAGTACTTC. The V and J genes are TRBV28 and TRBJ2-7, with D maybe TRBD1 (5 bases). The germline V gene encodes CDR1 MDHEN and CDR2 SYDVKM. V gave up 7 bases and J gave up 9 bases, with 19 bases separating them. This CDR3 has 13 residues.

The rearrangement links TRBV6-6 to TRBJ2-4; D is tentatively TRBD1 or TRBD2 (5 bases each). CDR1 and CDR2 (germline): MNHNY, SVGAGI (reference sequence). The CDR3 has 14 residues. V was shortened by 6 bases and J by 7 bases, with 16 bases between the two germline ends. The CDR3 protein is CASSRTDAGNIQYF. The CDR3 DNA follows: TGTGCCAGCAGCCGGACTGACGCAGGGAACATTCAGTACTTC.

The chain is built from TRBV19 and TRBJ1-4; 8 bases align to TRBD1. Germline CDR1 and CDR2: LNHDA and SQIVND (reference sequence). V lost 4 bases, J lost 10 bases, and 8 bases stayed unmatched. The CDR3 extends over 14 amino acids. The CDR3 sequence is CASSTDRGRGKLFF. CDR3 DNA sequence: TGTGCCAGTAGTACTGACAGGGGCCGGGGAAAACTGTTTTTT.

This CDR3 reads CATIDGLIDTQYF. Here the CDR3 DNA reads TGCGCCACCATAGACGGCCTTATAGATACGCAGTATTTT. The chain employs TRBV10-2 and TRBJ2-3; the D is unclear. The ends were cut back, 10 bases at V and 5 bases at J, with 16 bases in the middle. This CDR3 region has 13 residues. The germline CDR1 and CDR2 sequences are WSHSY and SAAADI.